The source of this T cell receptor (beta chain) is a study of blood T cell repertoires in COVID-19. The CDR3 has 16 amino acids. CDR1 SGHDT and CDR2 YYEEEE come from the germline V gene. The V gene end was trimmed by 3 bases and the J gene end by 1 base; junction bases not matched to a gene: 6. Authors' processing steps: For nucleated cells, counts were estimated from reference gene primer amplification. Repertoires were generated with immunoSEQ multiplex PCR, while TCRdb's copy carries only in-frame clones and drops some. That table gives V, J and clone size, and the DNA gave D and trimming. This sample has under 250,000 clones, with approximately 83% found just once.

The receptor was isolated from a man aged 35 to 55 with acute or convalescent COVID-19. Sequenced sample: peripheral blood. The chain joins TRBV5-6 to TRBJ2-5, with TRBD2 identical over 10 bases. CDR3 sequence (DNA): TGTGCCAGCAGCTCTCGAGCGGGAGGGATCCAAGAGACCCAGTACTTC. As protein: CASSSRAGGIQETQYF.